One sample yielded the 23 T cell receptor beta chains listed below, sequenced in a study of cytomegalovirus exposure and HLA in healthy donors. Generated by immunoSEQ multiplex PCR, the TCRdb table keeps only in-frame clones and is missing some. The sample records approximately 46,000 clones, 80% to 95% being singletons. The sample was PBMCs. Receptors originate from a woman under 30 in good health and CMV-seronegative.

This chain uses TRBV7-2 with TRBJ2-7, with TRBD2 matching 8 bases. The CDR3 consists of 16 residues. V trimming: 3 bases; J trimming: 4 bases; junction bases outside the gene matches: 11. Germline V lookup: CDR1 SGHTA, CDR2 FQGNSA. Here the CDR3 reads CASSFYLAGRNYEQYF. CDR3 nucleotides: TGTGCCAGCAGCTTTTACCTAGCGGGCAGGAATTACGAGCAGTACTTC.

The rearrangement joins TRBV2 to TRBJ1-5, with D tentatively TRBD1 (6 bases). CDR3 length: 15 residues. In germline, CDR1 is SNHLY, CDR2 FYNNEI. The ends were cut back, 6 bases at V and 0 bases at J, with 12 bases in the middle. CDR3 DNA sequence: TGTGCCAGCAGCGACAGGACTCTTAGCAATCAGCCCCAGCATTTT. This sequence encodes CASSDRTLSNQPQHF.

The chain employs TRBV27 and TRBJ2-7, with D possibly being TRBD2 (6 bases). CDR1 and CDR2 from the germline V gene are MNHEY and SMNVEV (reference sequence). Trimming left V 6 bases short and J 3 bases short, with 18 bases between. The CDR3 runs to 15 residues. CDR3 DNA sequence: TGTGCCAGCAGACCACACGGGAGACAAGACTACGAGCAGTACTTC. Its translation is CASRPHGRQDYEQYF.

The gene calls are TRBV7-3 and TRBJ2-2; 8 bases are a match to TRBD1. The CDR3 totals 14 residues. Unmatched junction bases numbered 3, after V lost 6 bases and J lost 3 bases. Germline V lookup: CDR1 SGHTA, CDR2 FQGTGA. The CDR3 coding sequence is TGTGCCAGCAGGCCGGACAGGGACACCGGGGAGCTGTTTTTT. Translated: CASRPDRDTGELFF.

The CDR3: CASSPGQGNTEAFF. CDR3 DNA sequence: TGTGCCAGTAGTCCCGGACAGGGGAACACTGAAGCTTTCTTT. The V call is TRBV19, the J call TRBJ1-1, with 8 nucleotides matching TRBD1. CDR1 is LNHDA, CDR2 SQIVND, per germline (reference sequence). The CDR3 extends over 14 amino acids. Germline trimming cut 5 bases from V and 1 base from J; bases unmatched to any gene: 3.

The V call is TRBV28, the J call TRBJ1-2, with 10 bases that match TRBD1. This CDR3 has 14 residues. Looked up from germline, CDR1 is MDHEN and CDR2 is SYDVKM. The V and J ends lost 6 bases and 4 bases, in that order; junction bases with no gene match: 5. This CDR3 reads CASSQGQGTYGYTF. For the CDR3, the DNA is TGTGCCAGCAGCCAGGGACAGGGGACCTATGGCTACACCTTC.

This clone occurred once. The gene calls are TRBV28 and TRBJ1-2; D gene uncertain. Germline CDR1 is MDHEN and CDR2 is SYDVKM. This CDR3 has 14 amino acids. The ends were cut back, 10 bases at V and 5 bases at J, with 20 bases in the middle. As DNA, the CDR3 is TGTGCCACCACCCCACCCGGGGAAGATTATGGCTACACCTTC. Protein: CATTPPGEDYGYTF.

This chain links TRBV11-2 with TRBJ2-7; D is perhaps TRBD2 (5 bases). The CDR3 loop spans 14 amino acids. V lost 0 bases to trimming and J lost 2 bases, with 8 bases between them. CDR1 is SGHAT, CDR2 FQNNGV, per germline. The CDR3 region is CASSLDEGAYEQYF. CDR3 DNA sequence: TGTGCCAGCAGCTTAGATGAGGGAGCCTACGAGCAGTACTTC.

The rearrangement uses TRBV5-8 and TRBJ1-5, with D uncertain. V dropped 0 bases and J dropped 4 bases, with 2 bases sitting between them. CDR1 is SGHTS and CDR2 is YDEGEE in the germline V gene. The CDR3 extends over 12 amino acids. The CDR3 reads CASSLANQPQHF. CDR3 in DNA: TGTGCCAGCAGCTTGGCGAATCAGCCCCAGCATTTT.

This clone turned up a few times. The V gene is TRBV7-9, the J gene TRBJ1-5, with TRBD1 identical over 7 bases. Trimming took 9 bases from V and 3 from J; bases not matched to a gene: 5. Looked up from germline, CDR1 is SEHNR and CDR2 is FQNEAQ (reference sequence). The CDR3 contains 13 residues. In DNA, the CDR3 is TGTGCCAGTACGACAGGGAACAATCAGCCCCAGCATTTT. It codes for CASTTGNNQPQHF. The whole variable domain, filled in from reference TRBV7-9 and TRBJ1-5, reads DTGVSQNPRHKITKRGQNVTFRCDPISEHNRLYWYRQTLGQGPEFLTYFQNEAQLEKSRLLSDRFSAERPKGSFSTLEIQRTEQGDSAMYLCASTTGNNQPQHFGDGTRLSIL.

The chain has TRBV7-2 and TRBJ1-2; 10 bases match TRBD1. The junction had 7 bases not matched to a gene; V was cut back by 6 bases and J by 9 bases. The CDR3 loop spans 13 amino acids. Germline CDR1 and CDR2: SGHTA and FQGNSA. The CDR3, as DNA: TGTGCCAGCAGTTCTCGGACAGGGGGGAGCTACACCTTC. This sequence encodes CASSSRTGGSYTF.

The chain is built from TRBV5-6 and TRBJ2-7; 8 bases line up with TRBD1. Germline CDR1 reads SGHDT; CDR2 reads YYEEEE. The V gene end was trimmed by 2 bases and the J gene end by 2 bases; junction bases not matched to a gene: 0. The CDR3 spans 13 residues. The CDR3 here is CASSLQGAYEQYF. The CDR3 DNA sequence: TGTGCCAGCAGCTTACAGGGGGCCTACGAGCAGTACTTC.

This clone was observed a handful of times. The rearrangement links TRBV6-5 to TRBJ1-2, with TRBD1 matching 9 bases. The junction had 7 bases not matched to a gene; V was cut back by 0 bases and J by 5 bases. Germline CDR1 reads MNHEY; CDR2 reads SVGAGI. This CDR3 has 16 amino acids. CDR3 region: CASSYSWGQGQYGYTF. The CDR3 DNA sequence: TGTGCCAGCAGTTACTCGTGGGGACAGGGTCAATATGGCTACACCTTC.

The rearrangement uses TRBV6-5 and TRBJ2-3, with 7 bases fitting TRBD2. The CDR3 consists of 14 residues. CDR1 and CDR2 (germline): MNHEY, SVGAGI. V was clipped by 2 bases and J by 6 bases; unmatched bases: 5. This chain's CDR3 is CASSYLAGADTQYF. CDR3 in DNA: TGTGCCAGCAGTTACCTGGCGGGAGCGGATACGCAGTATTTT.

V is TRBV2 and J is TRBJ1-3, with D perhaps matching TRBD1 (6 bases). Per the germline V gene, CDR1 is SNHLY and CDR2 is FYNNEI. V lost 6 bases, J lost 9 bases, and 9 bases lay in between. The CDR3 consists of 11 residues. The CDR3 sequence is CASRQGSTIYF. The CDR3 DNA reads TGTGCCAGCAGACAGGGATCCACCATATATTTT.

The chain joins TRBV28 to TRBJ2-1; possible D gene TRBD1, 6 bases. V lost 6 bases to trimming and J lost 3 bases, with 18 bases between them. The CDR3 is made up of 16 amino acids. Per the germline V gene, CDR1 is MDHEN and CDR2 is SYDVKM. The CDR3 region has the DNA TGTGCCAGCAGCTCTTCGGGGCAGGGGCTCTACAATGAGCAGTTCTTC. This sequence encodes CASSSSGQGLYNEQFF.

The V and J genes are TRBV5-1 and TRBJ1-4; tentatively, D is TRBD1 (5 bases). The germline V and J ends were trimmed by 4 bases and 7 bases, with 17 bases remaining between them. Germline CDR1 SGHRS, CDR2 YFSETQ. This CDR3 comprises 15 residues. The chain's CDR3 is CASSETAPKGEKLFF. The DNA for the CDR3 is TGCGCCAGCAGCGAGACAGCTCCTAAGGGTGAAAAACTGTTTTTT.

V usage is TRBV18 and J usage is TRBJ2-1; D gene ambiguous. This CDR3 has 16 amino acids. Between the trimmed V and J ends, which lost 1 base and 0 bases, there was a span of 10 bases. Germline V CDR1 and CDR2: KGHSH, LQKENI. The CDR3, as DNA: TGTGCCAGCTCACCACTCTTTATTAGCTCCTACAATGAGCAGTTCTTC. Residues: CASSPLFISSYNEQFF. The full variable domain, rest sourced from reference TRBV18 and TRBJ2-1, is NAGVMQNPRHLVRRRGQEARLRCSPMKGHSHVYWYRQLPEEGLKFMVYLQKENIIDESGMPKERFSAEFPKEGPSILRIQQVVRGDSAAYFCASSPLFISSYNEQFFGPGTRLTVL.

The chain uses TRBV10-3 and TRBJ1-5; D uncertain. V dropped 0 bases and J dropped 5 bases, with 5 bases sitting between them. CDR3 length: 13 amino acids. Germline-derived CDR1 and CDR2 are ENHRY and SYGVKD. The chain's CDR3 is CAISESPDQPQHF. The CDR3 nucleotides read TGTGCCATCAGTGAGTCTCCGGATCAGCCCCAGCATTTT.

This chain links TRBV7-9 with TRBJ2-2; 8 positions agree with TRBD1. Germline loops: CDR1 SEHNR, CDR2 FQNEAQ (reference sequence). J lost 4 bases, V lost 4 bases, and 5 bases had no gene match. The CDR3 totals 15 residues. The CDR3, as DNA: TGTGCCAGCAGCTCCGACAGGGGTATCACCGGGGAGCTGTTTTTT. Protein sequence: CASSSDRGITGELFF.

This chain uses TRBV5-1 with TRBJ1-1; 7 bases are shared with TRBD1. V trimming: 4 bases; J trimming: 3 bases; junction bases outside the gene matches: 3. The V gene's germline CDR1 is SGHRS and CDR2 YFSETQ. The length of the CDR3 is 13 residues. The CDR3: CASSPTGYTEAFF. The DNA for the CDR3 is TGCGCCAGCAGCCCGACAGGGTACACTGAAGCTTTCTTT.

The rearrangement joins TRBV6-6 to TRBJ1-2; tentatively, D is TRBD1 (6 bases). In germline, CDR1 is MNHNY, CDR2 SVGAGI (reference sequence). The CDR3 runs to 13 residues. Trimming took 0 bases from V and 8 from J, leaving 10 bases between them. Written as DNA, the CDR3 is TGTGCCAGCAGTTACTCACAGGGCATGGGCTACACCTTC. It yields the protein CASSYSQGMGYTF.

J is TRBJ2-7 and V is TRBV2; D is perhaps TRBD1 (6 bases). Per the germline V gene, CDR1 is SNHLY and CDR2 is FYNNEI. The CDR3 contains 12 residues. Trimming cost V 3 bases and J 6 bases, with 9 bases left between them. This CDR3 reads CASSDEGGEQYF. The CDR3 region has the DNA TGTGCCAGCAGTGACGAAGGGGGCGAGCAGTACTTC.